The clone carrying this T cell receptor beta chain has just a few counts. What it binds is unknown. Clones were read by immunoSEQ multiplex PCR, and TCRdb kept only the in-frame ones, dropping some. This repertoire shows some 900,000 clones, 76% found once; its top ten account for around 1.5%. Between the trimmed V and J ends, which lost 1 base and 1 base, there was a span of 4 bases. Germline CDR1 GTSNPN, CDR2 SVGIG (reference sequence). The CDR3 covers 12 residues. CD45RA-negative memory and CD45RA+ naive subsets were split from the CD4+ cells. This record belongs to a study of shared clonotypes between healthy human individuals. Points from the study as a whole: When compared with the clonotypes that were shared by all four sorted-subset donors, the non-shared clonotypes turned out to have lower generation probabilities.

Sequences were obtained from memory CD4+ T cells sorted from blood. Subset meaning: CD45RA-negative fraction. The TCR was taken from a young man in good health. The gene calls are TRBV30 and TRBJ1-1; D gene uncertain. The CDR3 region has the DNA TGTGCCTGGAGTGCCTGGAACACTGAAGCTTTCTTT. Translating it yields CAWSAWNTEAFF.